One sample yielded the 2 T cell receptor beta chains listed below, sequenced in a study of T cell responses to AZD1222 COVID-19 vaccine. Method: immunoSEQ multiplex PCR; TCRdb's copy keeps in-frame clones and lacks some. In the table there are over 100,000 clones, nearly 90% of which are singletons. Source: peripheral blood, taken on day 0 of AZD1222 vaccination. The source of these receptors is an adult in good health.

The chain recombines TRBV7-9 with TRBJ1-3, with D maybe TRBD1 (6 bases). The germline gives CDR1 SEHNR, CDR2 FQNEAQ (reference sequence). The V end was cut by 3 bases, the J end by 3 bases, with 9 bases between. CDR3 size: 14 residues. The DNA of the CDR3 is TGTGCCAGCAGCTTTTACAGGGATGGAAACACCATATATTTT. Translated: CASSFYRDGNTIYF.

The chain uses TRBV14 and TRBJ2-5; tentatively, D is TRBD1 or TRBD2 (5 bases each). Germline CDR1 SGHDN, CDR2 FVKESK. The V end lost 0 bases, the J end lost 0 bases, and 11 bases lay between the germline ends. The CDR3 runs 16 residues. CDR3 coding DNA: TGTGCCAGCAGCCAAGATTTGGGACCGAACCAAGAGACCCAGTACTTC. It encodes CASSQDLGPNQETQYF.